This passage covers 6 T cell receptor beta chains from one sample sequenced in a study of Ad26.COV2.S vaccination and SARS-CoV-2 variants. Treatment in this sample: about 20 received Ad26.COV2.S at low or high dose, single or two shots; five or six received placebo; per-sample allocation not given. Day 63 following the first vaccine or placebo injection was when the samples were taken. Produced via immunoSEQ multiplex PCR; TCRdb's table is partial and in-frame only. This table holds 400,000 to 450,000 clones, about nine tenths found once. The specimen comprised peripheral blood, sampled in a trial of Ad26.COV2.S vaccine versus placebo. The receptors stem from a person aged 18-65 years who received the Ad26.COV2.S COVID-19 vaccine or a placebo.

Remarks on this clone: The same CDR3 can be traced to other DNA sequences in this sample. This chain's CDR3 is CASSPGDRNQPQHF. The CDR3 DNA reads TGTGCCAGCTCACCCGGGGACAGGAATCAGCCCCAGCATTTT. The V gene is TRBV18, the J gene TRBJ1-5; 8 bases are shared with TRBD1. V trimming: 3 bases; J trimming: 4 bases; junction bases outside the gene matches: 2. The CDR3 runs 14 residues. In germline, CDR1 is KGHSH, CDR2 LQKENI.

V usage is TRBV11-2 and J usage is TRBJ2-5; D gene uncertain. Germline V CDR1 and CDR2: SGHAT, FQNNGV. This CDR3 region has 13 residues. The V end lost 1 base, the J end lost 1 base, and 4 bases lay between the germline ends. The CDR3 DNA follows: TGTGCCAGCAGCTTAGGCGTCCAAGAGACCCAGTACTTC. It translates to CASSLGVQETQYF.

The chain uses TRBV11-1 and TRBJ1-5, with TRBD1 as a possible D gene (5 bases). Trimming pared 1 base from V and 7 bases from J, leaving 8 bases between. This CDR3 region has 13 residues. In germline, CDR1 is SGHAT, CDR2 FQDESV (reference sequence). The CDR3 region has the DNA TGTGCCAGCAGCTTAGAAGAGGGGCAGCCCCAGCATTTT. It specifies CASSLEEGQPQHF.

The chain is built from TRBV18 and TRBJ2-3, with 8 bases identical to TRBD1. CDR1 is KGHSH, CDR2 LQKENI, per germline. Trimming at V came to 0 bases and at J to 1 base, leaving 0 bases not matched to a gene. The CDR3 totals 15 residues. In nucleotides, the CDR3 is TGTGCCAGCTCACCACCGACAGGGGGCACAGATACGCAGTATTTT. Amino acids: CASSPPTGGTDTQYF.

The J gene is TRBJ2-5, the V gene TRBV10-3; tentatively, D is TRBD2 (7 bases). The CDR3 is 14 residues long. Trimming took off 3 bases at V and 5 bases at J, with 13 bases between the two ends. Germline V CDR1 and CDR2: ENHRY, SYGVKD. The CDR3 DNA sequence: TGTGCCATCAGTGACGGGGGGCGCGTGGAGACCCAGTACTTC. This sequence encodes CAISDGGRVETQYF.

V and J are TRBV7-2 and TRBJ1-1; TRBD1 might be the D (6 bases). Germline values: CDR1 SGHTA, CDR2 FQGNSA. The CDR3 runs 17 residues. Trimming took off 0 bases at V and 0 bases at J, with 14 bases between the two ends. CDR3 sequence reads: CASSLAEVTGLNTEAFF. CDR3 nucleotides: TGTGCCAGCAGCTTAGCAGAGGTAACAGGGTTGAACACTGAAGCTTTCTTT.